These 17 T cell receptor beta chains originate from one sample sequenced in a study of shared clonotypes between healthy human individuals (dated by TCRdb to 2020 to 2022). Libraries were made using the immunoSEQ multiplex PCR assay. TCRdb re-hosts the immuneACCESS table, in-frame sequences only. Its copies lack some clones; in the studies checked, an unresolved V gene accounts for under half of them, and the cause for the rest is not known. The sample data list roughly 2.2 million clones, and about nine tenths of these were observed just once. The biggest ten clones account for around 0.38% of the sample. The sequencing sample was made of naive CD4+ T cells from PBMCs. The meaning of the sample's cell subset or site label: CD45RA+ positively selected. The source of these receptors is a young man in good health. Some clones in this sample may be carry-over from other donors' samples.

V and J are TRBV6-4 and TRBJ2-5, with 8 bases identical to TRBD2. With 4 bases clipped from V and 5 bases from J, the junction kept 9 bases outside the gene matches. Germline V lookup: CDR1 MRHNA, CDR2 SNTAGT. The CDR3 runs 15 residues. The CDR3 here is CASSVWLAGLETQYF. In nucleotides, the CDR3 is TGTGCCAGCAGTGTATGGCTAGCGGGCCTGGAGACCCAGTACTTC.

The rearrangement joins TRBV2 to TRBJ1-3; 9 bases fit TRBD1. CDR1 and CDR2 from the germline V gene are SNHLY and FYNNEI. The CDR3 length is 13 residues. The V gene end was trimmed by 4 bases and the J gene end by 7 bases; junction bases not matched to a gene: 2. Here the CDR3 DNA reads TGTGCCAGCAGTGGGGACAGGGTGAACACCATATATTTT. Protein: CASSGDRVNTIYF.

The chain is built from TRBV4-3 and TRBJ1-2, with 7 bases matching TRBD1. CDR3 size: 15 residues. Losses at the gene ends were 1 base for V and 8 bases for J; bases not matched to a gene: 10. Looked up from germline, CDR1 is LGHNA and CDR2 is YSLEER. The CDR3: CASSQGYVGDRGYTF. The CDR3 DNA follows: TGCGCCAGCAGCCAAGGGTATGTAGGGGACAGAGGCTACACCTTC.

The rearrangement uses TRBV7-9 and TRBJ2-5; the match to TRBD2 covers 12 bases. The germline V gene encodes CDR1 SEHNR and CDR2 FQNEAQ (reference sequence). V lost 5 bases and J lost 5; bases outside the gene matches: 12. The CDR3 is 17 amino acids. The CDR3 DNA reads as TGTGCCAGCAGCCAAGGGCTAGCGGGAGGGCCACGGGAGACCCAGTACTTC. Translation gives CASSQGLAGGPRETQYF.

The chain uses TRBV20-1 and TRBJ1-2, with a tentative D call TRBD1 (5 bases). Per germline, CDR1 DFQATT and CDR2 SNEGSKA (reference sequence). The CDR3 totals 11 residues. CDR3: CSPGLNYGYTF. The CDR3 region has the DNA TGCAGCCCGGGACTGAACTATGGCTACACCTTC.

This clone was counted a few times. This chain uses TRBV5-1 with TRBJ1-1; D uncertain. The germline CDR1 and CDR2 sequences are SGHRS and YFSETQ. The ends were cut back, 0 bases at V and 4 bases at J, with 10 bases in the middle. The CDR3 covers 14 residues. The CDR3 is CASSLENLSTEAFF. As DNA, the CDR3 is TGCGCCAGCAGCTTGGAAAACCTATCCACTGAAGCTTTCTTT.

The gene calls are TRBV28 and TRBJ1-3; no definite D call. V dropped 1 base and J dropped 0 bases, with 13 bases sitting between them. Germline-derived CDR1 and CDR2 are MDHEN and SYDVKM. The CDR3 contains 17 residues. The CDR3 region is CASSLFTAFSSGNTIYF. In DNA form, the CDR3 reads TGTGCCAGCAGTTTATTTACAGCGTTTTCCTCTGGAAACACCATATATTTT.

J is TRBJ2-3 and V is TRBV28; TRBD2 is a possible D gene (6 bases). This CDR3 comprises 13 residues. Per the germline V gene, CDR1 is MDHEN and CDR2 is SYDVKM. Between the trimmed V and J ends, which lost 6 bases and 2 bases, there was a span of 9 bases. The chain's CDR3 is CASRAGNTDTQYF. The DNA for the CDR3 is TGTGCCAGCAGGGCGGGAAACACAGATACGCAGTATTTT.

This CDR3 is CASTTGIPYTEAFF. The CDR3 coding sequence is TGTGCCAGCACAACAGGGATTCCGTACACTGAAGCTTTCTTT. This chain joins TRBV18 and TRBJ1-1, with D possibly being TRBD1 (6 bases). V was trimmed by 8 bases and J by 3 bases, leaving 16 bases between them. The CDR3 is 14 residues long. Germline values: CDR1 KGHSH, CDR2 LQKENI.

The chain's CDR3 is CASSLDPHSRGYGYTF. CDR3 nucleotide sequence: TGCGCCAGCAGCTTGGATCCCCACAGCAGGGGCTATGGCTACACCTTC. The J gene is TRBJ1-2, the V gene TRBV5-1, with a tentative D call TRBD1 (6 bases). V lost 0 bases, J lost 4 bases, and 16 bases lay in between. Per germline, CDR1 SGHRS and CDR2 YFSETQ. This CDR3 is 16 amino acids long.

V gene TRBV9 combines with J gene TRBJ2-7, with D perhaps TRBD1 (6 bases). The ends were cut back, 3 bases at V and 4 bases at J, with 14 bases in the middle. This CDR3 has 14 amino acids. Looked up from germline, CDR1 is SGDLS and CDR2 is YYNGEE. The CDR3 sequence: CASSAKDSRYEQYF. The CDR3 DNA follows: TGTGCCAGCAGCGCGAAGGACAGCCGATACGAGCAGTACTTC.

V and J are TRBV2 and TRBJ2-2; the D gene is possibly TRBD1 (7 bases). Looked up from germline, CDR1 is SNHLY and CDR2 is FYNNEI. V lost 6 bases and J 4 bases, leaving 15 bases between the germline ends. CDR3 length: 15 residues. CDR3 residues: CASRVEGARTGELFF. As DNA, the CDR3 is TGTGCCAGCAGGGTGGAGGGGGCGCGCACCGGGGAGCTGTTTTTT.

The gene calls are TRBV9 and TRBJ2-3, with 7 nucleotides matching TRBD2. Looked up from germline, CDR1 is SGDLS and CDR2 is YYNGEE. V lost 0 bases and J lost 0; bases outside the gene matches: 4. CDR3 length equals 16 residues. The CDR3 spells CASSVGGRGSTDTQYF. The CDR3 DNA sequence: TGTGCCAGCAGCGTAGGAGGGCGGGGGAGCACAGATACGCAGTATTTT.

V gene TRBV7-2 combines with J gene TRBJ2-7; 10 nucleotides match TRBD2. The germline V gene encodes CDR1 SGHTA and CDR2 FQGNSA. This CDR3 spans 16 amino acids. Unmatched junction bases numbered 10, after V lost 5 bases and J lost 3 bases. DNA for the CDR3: TGTGCCAGCAGCCCTCTAGCGGGAGTGGCGGGCTACGAGCAGTACTTC. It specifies CASSPLAGVAGYEQYF.

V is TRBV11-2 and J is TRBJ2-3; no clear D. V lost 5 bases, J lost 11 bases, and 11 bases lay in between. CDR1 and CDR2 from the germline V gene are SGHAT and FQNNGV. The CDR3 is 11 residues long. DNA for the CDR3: TGTGCCAGCAGCCACGGCCTCGGGCAGTATTTT. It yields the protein CASSHGLGQYF.

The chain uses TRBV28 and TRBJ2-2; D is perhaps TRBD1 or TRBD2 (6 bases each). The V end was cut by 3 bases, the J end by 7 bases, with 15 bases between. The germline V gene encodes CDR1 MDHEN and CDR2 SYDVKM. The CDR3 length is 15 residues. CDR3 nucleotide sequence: TGTGCCAGCAGTTTCGGGGGCCCGGGGGACGGGGAGCTGTTTTTT. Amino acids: CASSFGGPGDGELFF.

The CDR3 here is CASSRGGPAGELFF. DNA for the CDR3: TGTGCCAGCAGCCGGGGCGGGCCTGCCGGGGAGCTGTTTTTT. The J gene is TRBJ2-2, the V gene TRBV6-6, with D perhaps TRBD1 or TRBD2 (5 bases each). Trimming took 6 bases from V and 6 from J, leaving 14 bases between them. Germline V gene lookup returns CDR1 MNHNY and CDR2 SVGAGI (reference sequence). This CDR3 comprises 14 residues.